Following are 15 T cell receptor beta chains from one sample sequenced in a study of shared clonotypes between healthy human individuals (dated by TCRdb to 2018 to 2021). CD8 naive samples were obtained by positive selection for CCR7 among CD45RO-negative cells, yielding a CD45RA+CCR7+ population from which TemRA cells were excluded. The library relied on the immunoSEQ multiplex PCR assay. TCRdb provides this immuneACCESS table in a form limited to in-frame rearrangements. Some clones are lacking; in checked studies, under half of them reflect an unresolved V gene, and why the rest are absent is not known. The sample yields approximately 810,000 clones; 90% to 95% were counted once. The top ten clones comprise less than 25% of the sample. Sequenced input: naive CD8+ T cells sorted from blood. This sample's cell subset or site label indicates: CD45RA+CCR7+. All receptors derive from a man aged 25 to 45 in good health.

This clone was counted once. This chain connects TRBV7-9 to TRBJ2-7; no reliable D call. V lost 1 base to trimming and J lost 5 bases, with 9 bases between them. From germline, CDR1 is SEHNR and CDR2 FQNEAQ (reference sequence). The CDR3 contains 13 residues. The CDR3 sequence is CASSLDTTHEQYF. The DNA for the CDR3 is TGTGCCAGCAGCTTAGACACCACCCACGAGCAGTACTTC. Full variable domain (remainder filled in from reference TRBV7-9 and TRBJ2-7): DTGVSQNPRHKITKRGQNVTFRCDPISEHNRLYWYRQTLGQGPEFLTYFQNEAQLEKSRLLSDRFSAERPKGSFSTLEIQRTEQGDSAMYLCASSLDTTHEQYFGPGTRLTVT.

This clone was detected ten times or more. This rearrangement joins TRBV15 to TRBJ2-3, with 12 positions matching TRBD2. The V gene's germline CDR1 is LNHNV and CDR2 YYDKDF (reference sequence). This CDR3 has 16 residues. V dropped 5 bases and J dropped 4; count of bases not matched to a gene: 7. CDR3 amino acids: CATSAQLAGGADTQYF. CDR3 nucleotide sequence: TGTGCCACCAGCGCACAACTAGCGGGAGGCGCAGATACGCAGTATTTT.

Concerning this clone itself: Other DNA sequences in the same sample also yield this CDR3. The J gene is TRBJ2-1, the V gene TRBV7-3, with 10 bases lining up with TRBD2. J lost 6 bases, V lost 0 bases, and 2 bases had no gene match. There are 15 residues in the CDR3. Per the germline V gene, CDR1 is SGHTA and CDR2 is FQGTGA. Written as DNA, the CDR3 is TGTGCCAGCAGCTTAACGCTAGCGGGAGTCAATGAGCAGTTCTTC. It yields the protein CASSLTLAGVNEQFF.

The CDR3: CASSKAGGSYGNQPQHF. In nucleotides, the CDR3 is TGTGCCAGCAGCAAAGCGGGGGGCTCTTATGGCAATCAGCCCCAGCATTTT. This rearrangement joins TRBV21-1 to TRBJ1-5. TRBV21-1 is an annotated pseudogene. This CDR3 has 17 residues.

The rearrangement uses TRBV27 and TRBJ1-2; D is ambiguous. Germline CDR1 is MNHEY and CDR2 is SMNVEV (reference sequence). There are 13 residues in the CDR3. Trimming removed 5 bases at V and 6 bases at J, with 13 bases between. CDR3 in amino acids: CASSHGPADGYTF. The CDR3, as DNA: TGTGCCAGCAGTCACGGTCCTGCGGATGGCTACACCTTC.

This chain joins TRBV7-8 and TRBJ2-3; 12 bases map to TRBD2. From germline, CDR1 is SGHVS and CDR2 FQNEAQ. The CDR3 loop spans 19 amino acids. The J segment lost 4 bases and the V segment lost 2 bases, leaving 13 bases of the junction unmatched. The CDR3, as DNA: TGTGCCAGCAGCTTAACGAGGTGGCTAGCGGGAGGGTATTCAGATACGCAGTATTTT. This gives the protein CASSLTRWLAGGYSDTQYF. Full variable domain (outside the CDR3, taken from reference TRBV7-8 and TRBJ2-3): GAGVSQSPRYKVAKRGQDVALRCDPISGHVSLFWYQQALGQGPEFLTYFQNEAQLDKSGLPSDRFFAERPEGSVSTLKIQRTQQEDSAVYLCASSLTRWLAGGYSDTQYFGPGTRLTVL.

The gene calls are TRBV7-2 and TRBJ2-1; TRBD2 matches at 13 bases. CDR1 is SGHTA, CDR2 FQGNSA, per germline. V lost 2 bases, J lost 3 bases, and 7 bases stayed unmatched. The CDR3 length is 18 residues. In DNA form, the CDR3 reads TGTGCCAGCAGCTTACTACTAGCGGGAGGGCCAAACTACAATGAGCAGTTCTTC. It yields the protein CASSLLLAGGPNYNEQFF.

J is TRBJ2-1 and V is TRBV5-4; 8 bases fit TRBD2. Germline-derived CDR1 and CDR2 are SGHNT and YYREEE (reference sequence). The CDR3 loop spans 14 amino acids. V shed 2 bases, J shed 6 bases, and the junction held 4 bases outside the gene matches. CDR3 sequence reads: CASSFSGSGNEQFF. CDR3 sequence (DNA): TGTGCCAGCAGCTTCAGCGGGAGTGGCAATGAGCAGTTCTTC. Together with reference TRBV5-4 and TRBJ2-1, the CDR3 gives the full variable domain: ETGVTQSPTHLIKTRGQQVTLRCSSQSGHNTVSWYQQALGQGPQFIFQYYREEENGRGNFPPRFSGLQFPNYSSELNVNALELDDSALYLCASSFSGSGNEQFFGPGTRLTVL.

The chain employs TRBV7-6 and TRBJ2-2, with unresolved D. Germline-derived CDR1 and CDR2 are SGHVS and FNYEAQ. CDR3 length: 17 residues. Trimming removed 5 bases from V and 0 bases from J, with 16 bases in between. CDR3 sequence reads: CASSLTLLPTNTGELFF. CDR3 nucleotide sequence: TGTGCCAGCAGCCTCACTCTCTTGCCTACGAACACCGGGGAGCTGTTTTTT.

The rearrangement links TRBV9 to TRBJ1-2, with D hard to call. The CDR3 spans 14 residues. V lost 3 bases and J 6 bases, leaving 15 bases between the germline ends. Germline V gene sequence: CDR1 SGDLS, CDR2 YYNGEE. CDR3 sequence: CASSATGRSHGYTF. The CDR3 bases are TGTGCCAGCAGCGCCACGGGCAGGTCTCATGGCTACACCTTC.

The rearrangement joins TRBV27 to TRBJ1-2; TRBD1 is a possible D gene (5 bases). Trimming cost V 4 bases and J 8 bases, with 14 bases left between them. CDR1 MNHEY and CDR2 SMNVEV come from the germline V gene (reference sequence). The CDR3 is made up of 13 amino acids. The CDR3 loop is CASSSEGAGGYTF. Here the CDR3 DNA reads TGTGCCAGCAGTTCCGAAGGGGCGGGGGGCTACACCTTC.

The chain couples TRBV2 to TRBJ2-2, with TRBD1 matching over 7 bases. Losses at the gene ends were 4 bases for V and 6 bases for J; bases not matched to a gene: 2. Germline V lookup: CDR1 SNHLY, CDR2 FYNNEI. The CDR3 loop spans 13 amino acids. The CDR3 loop reads CASSGTGAGELFF. Here the CDR3 DNA reads TGTGCCAGCAGTGGTACAGGGGCCGGGGAGCTGTTTTTT.

The chain carries TRBV6-5 and TRBJ2-7; TRBD1 matches at 8 bases. V trimming: 4 bases; J trimming: 3 bases; junction bases outside the gene matches: 5. The germline gives CDR1 MNHEY, CDR2 SVGAGI. The CDR3 extends over 14 amino acids. CDR3 sequence (DNA): TGTGCCAGCAGTTCCTCGGACAGGGACTACGAGCAGTACTTC. It translates to CASSSSDRDYEQYF.

The V and J genes are TRBV11-1 and TRBJ1-1; 7 bases line up with TRBD1. In germline, CDR1 is SGHAT, CDR2 FQDESV (reference sequence). The ends lost 1 base at V and 1 base at J; junction bases unmatched: 6. The CDR3 spans 16 residues. The CDR3 DNA is TGTGCCAGCAGCTTAGACCGGGACAGAAAGAACACTGAAGCTTTCTTT. Translated, it gives CASSLDRDRKNTEAFF.

The chain combines TRBV27 with TRBJ2-7, with 9 bases aligning to TRBD1. This CDR3 is 14 amino acids long. V was clipped by 1 base and J by 5 bases; unmatched bases: 3. Germline V lookup: CDR1 MNHEY, CDR2 SMNVEV (reference sequence). The CDR3 DNA is TGTGCCAGCAGTTTATACAGGGGGCTGAACGAGCAGTACTTC. This sequence encodes CASSLYRGLNEQYF.